Below, 20 T cell receptor beta chains from the same sample are listed, as sequenced in a study of cytomegalovirus exposure and HLA in healthy donors. The PCR made use of 60 Vbeta and 13 Jbeta primers. Measured with immunoSEQ multiplex PCR; TCRdb has only the in-frame clones, and not every one. The table shows around 130,000 clones, with 70% to 85% occurring only once. The sample comprised PBMCs. All receptors come from a man aged 50 or older in good health and CMV-seronegative.

The J gene is TRBJ2-1, the V gene TRBV7-9; 13 nucleotides agree with TRBD2. With V trimmed by 6 bases and J by 0 bases, 2 bases remained unmatched. CDR1 and CDR2 (germline): SEHNR, FQNEAQ (reference sequence). The CDR3 contains 16 residues. The CDR3 bases are TGTGCCAGCAGTCGGACTAGCGGGAGCTCCTACAATGAGCAGTTCTTC. This gives the protein CASSRTSGSSYNEQFF.

The chain recombines TRBV5-4 with TRBJ2-7; 7 nucleotides align to TRBD1. Germline CDR1 and CDR2: SGHNT and YYREEE (reference sequence). With V trimmed by 0 bases and J by 4 bases, 13 bases remained unmatched. CDR3 length: 17 residues. The CDR3 nucleotides read TGTGCCAGCAGCTTGGGTACAGGGGCTGGGGGTAGGTACGAGCAGTACTTC. Protein product: CASSLGTGAGGRYEQYF. The entire variable domain, with the rest obtained from reference TRBV5-4 and TRBJ2-7, is as follows: ETGVTQSPTHLIKTRGQQVTLRCSSQSGHNTVSWYQQALGQGPQFIFQYYREEENGRGNFPPRFSGLQFPNYSSELNVNALELDDSALYLCASSLGTGAGGRYEQYFGPGTRLTVT.

V usage is TRBV6-1 and J usage is TRBJ2-5, with D possibly being TRBD2 (6 bases). This CDR3 is 10 amino acids long. Trimming removed 3 bases at V and 13 bases at J, with 9 bases between. Germline assignment: CDR1 MNHNS and CDR2 SASEGT. The CDR3 protein is CASSEEGPYF. Here the CDR3 DNA reads TGTGCCAGCAGTGAGGAGGGCCCGTACTTC.

The rearrangement uses TRBV6-5 and TRBJ1-1; D is possibly TRBD1 (6 bases). V shed 7 bases and J shed 1 base, with 13 bases lying between them. CDR1 is MNHEY and CDR2 is SVGAGI in the germline V gene. The CDR3 consists of 14 residues. This CDR3 is CASKGGQANTEAFF. CDR3 sequence (DNA): TGTGCCAGCAAGGGGGGGCAGGCGAACACTGAAGCTTTCTTT.

The chain couples TRBV5-4 to TRBJ2-7; possible D gene TRBD1, 5 bases. Trimming cost V 1 base and J 0 bases, with 8 bases left between them. The CDR3 totals 14 residues. Germline-derived CDR1 and CDR2 are SGHNT and YYREEE (reference sequence). CDR3 residues: CASSLQGPSYEQYF. CDR3 coding DNA: TGTGCCAGCAGCTTGCAGGGTCCCTCCTACGAGCAGTACTTC.

The count of this clone is one. The chain employs TRBV7-9 and TRBJ2-3; the D gene is possibly TRBD2 (5 bases). The germline V gene encodes CDR1 SEHNR and CDR2 FQNEAQ (reference sequence). This CDR3 region has 15 residues. V shed 9 bases and J shed 1 base, with 17 bases lying between them. CDR3 nucleotides: TGTGCCAGTGTCACGCTAGCAAGTGGCACAGATACGCAGTATTTT. It codes for CASVTLASGTDTQYF.

This clone was found once. The rearrangement links TRBV5-1 to TRBJ2-5; no definite D call. Germline V gene sequence: CDR1 SGHRS, CDR2 YFSETQ. CDR3 length: 14 amino acids. Trimming removed 0 bases from V and 4 bases from J, with 10 bases in between. The CDR3 region has the DNA TGCGCCAGCAGCTTGGGGGCCATGGGAGAGACCCAGTACTTC. It yields the protein CASSLGAMGETQYF.

The chain has TRBV6-1 and TRBJ2-1; 11 positions agree with TRBD2. Germline V lookup: CDR1 MNHNS, CDR2 SASEGT. J gave up 10 bases and V 8 bases, and 13 bases lay outside the gene matches. CDR3 length equals 15 residues. The CDR3 loop reads CASSWSSGGGKEQFF. The CDR3 region has the DNA TGTGCCAGCTCCTGGAGTAGCGGGGGGGGTAAGGAGCAGTTCTTC.

V and J are TRBV4-1 and TRBJ2-3; D is uncertain. The V end was cut by 4 bases, the J end by 4 bases, with 6 bases between. CDR1 and CDR2 from the germline V gene are MGHRA and YSYEKL. The CDR3 totals 12 residues. As DNA, the CDR3 is TGCGCCAGCAGCCGTCCCGCAGATACGCAGTATTTT. Translated: CASSRPADTQYF.

The rearrangement links TRBV18 to TRBJ2-7; 10 bases align to TRBD1. The CDR3 is made up of 14 amino acids. Germline V gene data show CDR1 as KGHSH and CDR2 as LQKENI. After removal of 2 bases from V and 5 bases from J, the junction contained 3 bases not matched to a gene. CDR3 DNA sequence: TGTGCCAGCTCACCAGGGACAGGGGCCAACGAGCAGTACTTC. Its translation is CASSPGTGANEQYF.

J is TRBJ1-5 and V is TRBV5-1; 10 positions agree with TRBD1. Germline CDR1 reads SGHRS; CDR2 reads YFSETQ. The CDR3 totals 15 residues. Trimming cost V 0 bases and J 4 bases; bases outside gene matches: 1. The CDR3 DNA sequence: TGCGCCAGCAGCTTGGGACAGGGGGCGAATCAGCCCCAGCATTTT. Residues: CASSLGQGANQPQHF.

The chain couples TRBV6-1 to TRBJ2-1, with TRBD2 as a possible D gene (6 bases). Germline CDR1 and CDR2: MNHNS and SASEGT. The V and J ends lost 3 bases and 8 bases respectively, with 14 bases between them. This CDR3 is built from 14 residues. The CDR3 DNA sequence: TGTGCCAGCAGTGAGGCGGGGCGAGGGGATGAGCAGTTCTTC. Translated, it gives CASSEAGRGDEQFF.

The chain joins TRBV4-3 to TRBJ1-1; tentative D call: TRBD1 (6 bases). The V end lost 6 bases, the J end lost 4 bases, and 12 bases lay between the germline ends. The V gene's germline CDR1 is LGHNA and CDR2 YSLEER. The CDR3 contains 13 residues. CDR3: CASSLDSLTEAFF. DNA for the CDR3: TGCGCCAGCAGTCTGGACAGCCTCACTGAAGCTTTCTTT.

The CDR3 DNA follows: TGTGCCAGCAGCCCGGCCGGGGGAAACACCATATATTTT. As protein: CASSPAGGNTIYF. The chain joins TRBV7-9 to TRBJ1-3; D is unresolved. The ends were cut back, 5 bases at V and 4 bases at J, with 9 bases in the middle. This CDR3 has 13 amino acids. Germline V gives CDR1 SEHNR, CDR2 FQNEAQ (reference sequence).

This clone showed up just a few times. This sequence joins TRBV7-9 and TRBJ2-3; D ambiguous. CDR1 and CDR2 from the germline V gene are SEHNR and FQNEAQ (reference sequence). The V gene lost 5 bases and the J gene lost 0 bases, with 15 bases spanning the gap. This CDR3 contains 16 residues. CDR3 in amino acids: CASSPPTDTSTDTQYF. CDR3 sequence (DNA): TGTGCCAGCAGCCCCCCCACAGATACTAGCACAGATACGCAGTATTTT.

V gene TRBV6-1 combines with J gene TRBJ2-1, with 7 bases aligning to TRBD2. Germline assignment: CDR1 MNHNS and CDR2 SASEGT. Unmatched junction bases numbered 13, after V lost 2 bases and J lost 0 bases. This CDR3 has 19 residues. In DNA form, the CDR3 reads TGTGCCAGCAGTGAAATATGGGAGTGGGGGGGGGACTCCTACAATGAGCAGTTCTTC. Translation: CASSEIWEWGGDSYNEQFF.

The chain uses TRBV5-4 and TRBJ2-2; TRBD2 aligns across 7 bases. V lost 2 bases, J lost 0 bases, and 4 bases stayed unmatched. The CDR3 totals 16 residues. Germline CDR1 SGHNT, CDR2 YYREEE (reference sequence). CDR3 sequence (DNA): TGTGCCAGCAGCTTTAAGCGGGGAGCGAACACCGGGGAGCTGTTTTTT. Its translation: CASSFKRGANTGELFF. Complete variable domain (other parts from reference TRBV5-4 and TRBJ2-2): ETGVTQSPTHLIKTRGQQVTLRCSSQSGHNTVSWYQQALGQGPQFIFQYYREEENGRGNFPPRFSGLQFPNYSSELNVNALELDDSALYLCASSFKRGANTGELFFGEGSRLTVL.

This clone was detected once. The chain is built from TRBV7-2 and TRBJ1-6; 7 bases map to TRBD1. This CDR3 contains 16 residues. Germline lookup yields CDR1 SGHTA and CDR2 FQGNSA. V lost 5 bases to trimming and J lost 9 bases; unmatched junction nucleotides: 13. CDR3 nucleotides: TGTGCCAGCAGCCCAAGGCCCAGGGGGTTGGGTTCACCCCTCCACTTT. This sequence encodes CASSPRPRGLGSPLHF. The entire variable domain, with the rest obtained from reference TRBV7-2 and TRBJ1-6, is as follows: GAGVSQSPSNKVTEKGKDVELRCDPISGHTALYWYRQSLGQGLEFLIYFQGNSAPDKSGLPSDRFSAERTGGSVSTLTIQRTQQEDSAVYLCASSPRPRGLGSPLHFGNGTRLTVT.

The chain is built from TRBV7-9 and TRBJ1-1; no reliable D call. This CDR3 is 12 amino acids long. Germline V gene lookup returns CDR1 SEHNR and CDR2 FQNEAQ (reference sequence). Trimming took off 5 bases at V and 4 bases at J, with 8 bases between the two ends. The CDR3: CASSGGGTEAFF. The CDR3 nucleotides read TGTGCCAGCAGCGGAGGAGGCACTGAAGCTTTCTTT.

The rearrangement links TRBV4-1 to TRBJ1-5, with TRBD1 as a possible D gene (6 bases). Germline assignment: CDR1 MGHRA and CDR2 YSYEKL. The V end lost 0 bases, the J end lost 0 bases, and 15 bases lay between the germline ends. CDR3 length: 18 residues. CDR3 coding DNA: TGCGCCAGCAGCCAAGAAGTATTGTGGGACACTAGCAATCAGCCCCAGCATTTT. Translating gives CASSQEVLWDTSNQPQHF.